This T cell receptor beta chain was sequenced for a study of T cell changes during pregnancy in multiple sclerosis. In its sample, this clone was seen once. Only in-frame clones appear in the TCRdb table, and some are missing; sequencing was by immunoSEQ multiplex PCR. The data hold roughly 120,000 clones, with approximately 93% observed a single time. The CDR3 is 13 residues long. The germline gives CDR1 MNHNS, CDR2 SASEGT. V was trimmed by 2 bases and J by 7 bases, leaving 11 bases between them. V gene TRBV6-1 combines with J gene TRBJ1-2; possible D gene TRBD1, 6 bases. The source was peripheral blood, collected before pregnancy. The clonotype was recovered from a female donor with multiple sclerosis, enrolled in a pregnancy study. CDR3 nucleotide sequence: TGTGCCAGCAGTGAAATGGCCAGGGGTGGCTACACCTTC. Its translation is CASSEMARGGYTF.